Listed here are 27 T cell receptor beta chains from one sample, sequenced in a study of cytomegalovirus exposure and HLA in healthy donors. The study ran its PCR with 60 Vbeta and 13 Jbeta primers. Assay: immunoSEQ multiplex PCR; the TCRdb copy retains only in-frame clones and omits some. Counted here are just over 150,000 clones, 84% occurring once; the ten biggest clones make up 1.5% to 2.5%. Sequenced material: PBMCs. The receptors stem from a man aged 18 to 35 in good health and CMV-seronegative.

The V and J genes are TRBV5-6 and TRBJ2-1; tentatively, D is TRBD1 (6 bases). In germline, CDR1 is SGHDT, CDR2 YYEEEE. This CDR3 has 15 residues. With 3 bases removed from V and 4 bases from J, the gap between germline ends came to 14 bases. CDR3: CASSSKGERYNEQFF. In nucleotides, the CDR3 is TGTGCCAGCAGCTCGAAGGGGGAACGGTACAATGAGCAGTTCTTC.

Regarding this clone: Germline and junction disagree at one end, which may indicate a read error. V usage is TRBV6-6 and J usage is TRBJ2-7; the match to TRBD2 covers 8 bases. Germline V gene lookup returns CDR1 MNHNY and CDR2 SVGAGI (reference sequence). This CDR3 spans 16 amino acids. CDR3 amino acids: CASSGRATGSGGERYF. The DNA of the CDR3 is TGTGCCAGCAGCGGCCGAGCGACGGGCTCGGGGGGGGAGCGGTACTTC.

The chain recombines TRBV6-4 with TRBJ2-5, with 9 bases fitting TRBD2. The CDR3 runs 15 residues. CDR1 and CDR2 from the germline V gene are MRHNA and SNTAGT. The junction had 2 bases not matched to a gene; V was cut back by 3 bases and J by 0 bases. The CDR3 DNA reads TGTGCCAGCAGTGAAGTAGCGGGGGACCAAGAGACCCAGTACTTC. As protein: CASSEVAGDQETQYF.

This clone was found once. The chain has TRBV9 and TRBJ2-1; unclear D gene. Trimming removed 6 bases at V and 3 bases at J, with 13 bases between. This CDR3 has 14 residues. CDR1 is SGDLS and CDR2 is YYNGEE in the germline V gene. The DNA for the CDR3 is TGTGCCAGCACCCGAGGCCTAGACTACAATGAGCAGTTCTTC. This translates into CASTRGLDYNEQFF.

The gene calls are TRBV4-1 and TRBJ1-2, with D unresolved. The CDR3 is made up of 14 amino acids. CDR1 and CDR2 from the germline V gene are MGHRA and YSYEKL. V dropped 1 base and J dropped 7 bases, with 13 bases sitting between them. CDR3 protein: CASSQGSGWAGYTF. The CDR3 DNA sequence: TGCGCCAGCAGCCAAGGGTCGGGGTGGGCTGGCTACACCTTC.

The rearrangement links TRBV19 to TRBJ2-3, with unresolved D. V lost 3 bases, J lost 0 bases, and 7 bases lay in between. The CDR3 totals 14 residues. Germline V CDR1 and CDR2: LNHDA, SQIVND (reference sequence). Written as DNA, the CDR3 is TGTGCCAGTAGTATCAAGCAAAGCACAGATACGCAGTATTTT. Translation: CASSIKQSTDTQYF.

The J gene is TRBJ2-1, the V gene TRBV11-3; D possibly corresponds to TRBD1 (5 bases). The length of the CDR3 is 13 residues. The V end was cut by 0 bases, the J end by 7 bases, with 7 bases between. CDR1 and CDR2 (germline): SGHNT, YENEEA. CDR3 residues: CASSLETANEQFF. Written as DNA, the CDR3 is TGTGCCAGCAGCTTAGAGACAGCGAATGAGCAGTTCTTC.

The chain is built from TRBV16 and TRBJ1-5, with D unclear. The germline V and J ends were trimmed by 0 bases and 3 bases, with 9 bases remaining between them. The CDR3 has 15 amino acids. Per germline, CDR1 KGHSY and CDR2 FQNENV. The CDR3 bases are TGTGCCAGCAGCCAATCGGGAGGGAACAATCAGCCCCAGCATTTT. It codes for CASSQSGGNNQPQHF.

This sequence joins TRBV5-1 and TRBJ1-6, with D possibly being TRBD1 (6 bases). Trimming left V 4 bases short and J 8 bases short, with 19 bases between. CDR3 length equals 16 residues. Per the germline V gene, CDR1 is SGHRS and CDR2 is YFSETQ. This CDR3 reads CASSTLGGGEDSPLHF. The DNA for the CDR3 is TGCGCCAGCAGCACCCTAGGCGGGGGCGAGGATTCACCCCTCCACTTT. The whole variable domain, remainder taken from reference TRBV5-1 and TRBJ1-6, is KAGVTQTPRYLIKTRGQQVTLSCSPISGHRSVSWYQQTPGQGLQFLFEYFSETQRNKGNFPGRFSGRQFSNSRSEMNVSTLELGDSALYLCASSTLGGGEDSPLHFGNGTRLTVT.

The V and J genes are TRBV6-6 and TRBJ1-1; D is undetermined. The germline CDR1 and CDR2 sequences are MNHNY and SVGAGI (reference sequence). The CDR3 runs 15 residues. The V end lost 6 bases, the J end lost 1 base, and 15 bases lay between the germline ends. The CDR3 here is CASSPILLTNTEAFF. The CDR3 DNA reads TGTGCCAGCAGCCCGATCCTTCTAACGAACACTGAAGCTTTCTTT.

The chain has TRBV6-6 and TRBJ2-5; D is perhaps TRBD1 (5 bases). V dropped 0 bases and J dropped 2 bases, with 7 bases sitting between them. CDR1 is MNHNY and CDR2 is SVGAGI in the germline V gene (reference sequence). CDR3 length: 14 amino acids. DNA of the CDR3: TGTGCCAGCAGTTACTCAAGACAGCAAGAGACCCAGTACTTC. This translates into CASSYSRQQETQYF.

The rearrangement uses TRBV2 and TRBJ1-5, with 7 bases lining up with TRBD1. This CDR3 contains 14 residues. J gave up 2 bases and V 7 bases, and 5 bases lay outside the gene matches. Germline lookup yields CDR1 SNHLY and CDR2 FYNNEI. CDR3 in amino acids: CASTIDRGNQPQHF. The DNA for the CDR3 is TGTGCCAGCACCATCGACAGGGGCAATCAGCCCCAGCATTTT.

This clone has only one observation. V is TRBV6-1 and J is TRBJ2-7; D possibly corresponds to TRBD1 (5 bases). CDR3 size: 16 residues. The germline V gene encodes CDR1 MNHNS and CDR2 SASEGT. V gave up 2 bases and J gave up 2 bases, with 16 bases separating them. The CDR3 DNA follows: TGTGCCAGCAGTGAACGAGTCAAGGGGCTAACCTACGAGCAGTACTTC. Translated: CASSERVKGLTYEQYF.

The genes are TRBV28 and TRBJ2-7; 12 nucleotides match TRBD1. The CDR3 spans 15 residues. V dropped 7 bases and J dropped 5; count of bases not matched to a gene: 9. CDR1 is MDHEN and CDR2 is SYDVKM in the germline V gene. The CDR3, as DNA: TGTGCCAGCAATCCCCCGGGACAGGGGGCCCACGAGCAGTACTTC. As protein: CASNPPGQGAHEQYF.

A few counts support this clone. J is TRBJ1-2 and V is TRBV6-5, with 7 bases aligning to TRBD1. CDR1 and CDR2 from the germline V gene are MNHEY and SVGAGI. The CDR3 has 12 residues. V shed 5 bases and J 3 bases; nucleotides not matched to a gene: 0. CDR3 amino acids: CASSQGDYGYTF. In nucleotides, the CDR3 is TGTGCCAGCAGTCAGGGGGACTATGGCTACACCTTC.

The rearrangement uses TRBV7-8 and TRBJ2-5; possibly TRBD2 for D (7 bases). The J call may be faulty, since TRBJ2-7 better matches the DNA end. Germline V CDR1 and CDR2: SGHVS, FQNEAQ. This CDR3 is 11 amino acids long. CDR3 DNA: TGTGCCAGCAGAGGGGGGGACGAGCAGTACTTC. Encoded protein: CASRGGDEQYF.

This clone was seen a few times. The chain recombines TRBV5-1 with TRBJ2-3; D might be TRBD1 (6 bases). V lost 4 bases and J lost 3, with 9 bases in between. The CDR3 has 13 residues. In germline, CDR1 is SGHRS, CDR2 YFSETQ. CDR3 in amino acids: CASSQQGTDTQYF. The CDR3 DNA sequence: TGCGCCAGCAGCCAGCAGGGGACAGATACGCAGTATTTT.

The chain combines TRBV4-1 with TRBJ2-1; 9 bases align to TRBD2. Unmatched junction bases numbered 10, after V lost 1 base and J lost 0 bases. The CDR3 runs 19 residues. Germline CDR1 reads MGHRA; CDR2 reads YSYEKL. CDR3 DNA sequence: TGCGCCAGCAGCCAAGCGGTAGCGCGCGGGAGGGCCTCCTACAATGAGCAGTTCTTC. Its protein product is CASSQAVARGRASYNEQFF.

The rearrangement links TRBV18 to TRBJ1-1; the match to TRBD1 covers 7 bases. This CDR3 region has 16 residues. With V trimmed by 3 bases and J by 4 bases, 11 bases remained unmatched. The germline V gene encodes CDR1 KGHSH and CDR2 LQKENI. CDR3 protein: CASSPQTGIVATEAFF. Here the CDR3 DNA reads TGTGCCAGCTCACCCCAGACAGGGATCGTAGCCACTGAAGCTTTCTTT. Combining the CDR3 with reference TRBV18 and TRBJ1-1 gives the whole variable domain NAGVMQNPRHLVRRRGQEARLRCSPMKGHSHVYWYRQLPEEGLKFMVYLQKENIIDESGMPKERFSAEFPKEGPSILRIQQVVRGDSAAYFCASSPQTGIVATEAFFGQGTRLTVV.

CDR3 nucleotides: TGTGCCAGCAGTAGCGGGGGGCCAGCCTACAATGAGCAGTTCTTC. Amino acid sequence: CASSSGGPAYNEQFF. This chain joins TRBV28 and TRBJ2-1; 9 nucleotides line up with TRBD2. The CDR3 spans 15 residues. V was pared by 5 bases and J by 2 bases, with 4 bases of the junction left unmatched. The germline CDR1 and CDR2 sequences are MDHEN and SYDVKM.

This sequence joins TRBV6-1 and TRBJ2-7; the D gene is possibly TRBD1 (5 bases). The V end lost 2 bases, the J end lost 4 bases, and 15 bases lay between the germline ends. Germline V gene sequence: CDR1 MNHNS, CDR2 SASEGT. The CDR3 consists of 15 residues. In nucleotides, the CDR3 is TGTGCCAGCAGTGAATATGGCGGCAGGGATTACGAGCAGTACTTC. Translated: CASSEYGGRDYEQYF.

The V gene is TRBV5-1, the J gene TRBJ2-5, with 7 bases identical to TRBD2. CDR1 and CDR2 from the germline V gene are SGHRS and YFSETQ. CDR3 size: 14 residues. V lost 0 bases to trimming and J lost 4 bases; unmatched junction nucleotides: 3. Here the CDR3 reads CASSLEGRGETQYF. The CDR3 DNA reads TGCGCCAGCAGCTTGGAGGGGAGGGGAGAGACCCAGTACTTC.

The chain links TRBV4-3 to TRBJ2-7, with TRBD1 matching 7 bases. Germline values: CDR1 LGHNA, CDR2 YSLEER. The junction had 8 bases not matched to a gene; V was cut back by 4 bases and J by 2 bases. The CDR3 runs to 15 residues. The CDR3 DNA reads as TGCGCCAGCAGCCGCCAGAGACAGGGTACCTACGAGCAGTACTTC. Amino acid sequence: CASSRQRQGTYEQYF.

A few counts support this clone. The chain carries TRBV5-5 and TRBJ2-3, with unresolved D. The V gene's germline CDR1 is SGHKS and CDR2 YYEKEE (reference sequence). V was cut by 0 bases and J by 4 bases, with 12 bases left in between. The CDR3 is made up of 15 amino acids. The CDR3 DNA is TGTGCCAGCAGCTTGGGGTCGGGTATGGCAGATACGCAGTATTTT. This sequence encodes CASSLGSGMADTQYF. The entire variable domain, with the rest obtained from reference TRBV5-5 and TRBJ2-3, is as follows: DAGVTQSPTHLIKTRGQQVTLRCSPISGHKSVSWYQQVLGQGPQFIFQYYEKEERGRGNFPDRFSARQFPNYSSELNVNALLLGDSALYLCASSLGSGMADTQYFGPGTRLTVL.

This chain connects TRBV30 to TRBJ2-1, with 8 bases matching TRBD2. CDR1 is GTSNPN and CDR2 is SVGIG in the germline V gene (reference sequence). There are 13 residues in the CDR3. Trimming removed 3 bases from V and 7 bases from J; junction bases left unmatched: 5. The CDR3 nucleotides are TGTGCCTGGAGCGGGGGGGCTTGGAATGAGCAGTTCTTC. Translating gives CAWSGGAWNEQFF.

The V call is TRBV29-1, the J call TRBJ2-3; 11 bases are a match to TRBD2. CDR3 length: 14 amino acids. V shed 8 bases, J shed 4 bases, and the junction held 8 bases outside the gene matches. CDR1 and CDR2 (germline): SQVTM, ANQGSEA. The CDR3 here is CSSAGTSGADTQYF. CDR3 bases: TGCAGCAGCGCCGGGACTAGCGGAGCAGATACGCAGTATTTT.

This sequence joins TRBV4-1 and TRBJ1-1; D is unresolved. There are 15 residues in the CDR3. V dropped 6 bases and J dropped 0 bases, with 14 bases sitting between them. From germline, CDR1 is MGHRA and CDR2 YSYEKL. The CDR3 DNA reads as TGCGCCAGCAGTCCCCCAGCGTCCTTGAACACTGAAGCTTTCTTT. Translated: CASSPPASLNTEAFF.